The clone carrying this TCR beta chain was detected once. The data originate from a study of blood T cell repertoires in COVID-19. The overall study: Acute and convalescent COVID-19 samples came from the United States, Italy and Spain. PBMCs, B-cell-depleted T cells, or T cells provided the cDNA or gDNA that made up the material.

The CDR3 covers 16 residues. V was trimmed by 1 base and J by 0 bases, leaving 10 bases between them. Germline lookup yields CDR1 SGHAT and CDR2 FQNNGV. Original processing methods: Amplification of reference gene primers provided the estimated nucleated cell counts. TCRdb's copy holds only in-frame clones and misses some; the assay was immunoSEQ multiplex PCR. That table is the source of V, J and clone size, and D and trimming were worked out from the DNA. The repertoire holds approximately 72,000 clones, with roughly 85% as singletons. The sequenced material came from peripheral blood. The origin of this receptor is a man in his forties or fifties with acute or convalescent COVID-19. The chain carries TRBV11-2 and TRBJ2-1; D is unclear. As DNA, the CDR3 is TGTGCCAGCAGCTTAGTGCTTAGGAGCTCCTACAATGAGCAGTTCTTC. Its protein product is CASSLVLRSSYNEQFF.